The 17 T cell receptor beta chains in this list originate from one sample, sequenced in a study of blood T cells in healthy people across ages. With a J-beta primer mix and a sample-barcoded 5' primer, a second PCR ran about 7 to 11 cycles. TCRdb processed the 5' RACE reads anew with MiXCR; each CDR3 protein has one entry. The data contain 700,000 to 800,000 distinct CDR3 sequences, approximately 39% of them singletons. The sequenced sample consisted of blood. Source of these receptors: a woman aged 55-69 years in good health.

This chain connects TRBV7-2 to TRBJ1-1; D remains unclear. Germline V gene lookup returns CDR1 SGHTA and CDR2 FQGNSA. The CDR3 length is 13 residues. V dropped 5 bases and J dropped 8 bases, with 15 bases sitting between them. CDR3 DNA sequence: TGTGCCAGCAGCGGGGAGCCCCGGAGGGAAGCTTTCTTT. Its translation: CASSGEPRREAFF.

This clonotype was seen more than once but under ten times. The chain is built from TRBV10-3 and TRBJ2-1; a weak D match, TRBD1 (6 bases). The length of the CDR3 is 16 residues. Per the germline V gene, CDR1 is ENHRY and CDR2 is SYGVKD. With 0 bases removed from V and 1 base from J, the gap between germline ends came to 10 bases. The CDR3 nucleotides are TGTGCCATCAGTGAGTCGAACAGGGCTTCCTACAATGAGCAGTTCTTC. Its protein product is CAISESNRASYNEQFF.

V usage is TRBV28 and J usage is TRBJ2-5, with 10 nucleotides matching TRBD1. The J call may not be correct, given that the DNA end is closer to TRBJ2-7. Germline values: CDR1 MDHEN, CDR2 SYDVKM. The CDR3 loop spans 15 amino acids. CDR3 loop: CASKGTGTGEGEQYF. The CDR3 bases are TGTGCCAGCAAAGGAACCGGGACAGGGGAGGGCGAGCAGTACTTC.

The genes are TRBV6-1 and TRBJ1-1, with a tentative D call TRBD1 (6 bases). The V and J ends lost 4 bases and 0 bases respectively, with 12 bases between them. Looked up from germline, CDR1 is MNHNS and CDR2 is SASEGT. This CDR3 is 15 amino acids long. CDR3 sequence (DNA): TGTGCCAGCAGTGTCGCCGGACAGTTGAACACTGAAGCTTTCTTT. Amino acid sequence: CASSVAGQLNTEAFF.

There are a few counts of this clonotype. The J gene is TRBJ2-1, the V gene TRBV12-3 or TRBV12-4; D gene ambiguous. Trimming cost V 3 bases and J 3 bases, with 12 bases left between them. The CDR3 consists of 15 residues. CDR3 amino acids: CASSLGSPLYNEQFF. In DNA form, the CDR3 reads TGTGCCAGCAGTTTGGGCTCCCCCCTCTACAATGAGCAGTTCTTC.

In this sample, this clonotype turned up many times. The chain is built from TRBV7-7 and TRBJ2-5, with TRBD2 identical over 8 bases. In germline, CDR1 is SSHAT, CDR2 FNYEAQ (reference sequence). This CDR3 spans 16 amino acids. Trimming at V came to 5 bases and at J to 3 bases, leaving 11 bases not matched to a gene. Written as DNA, the CDR3 is TGTGCCAGCAGCCCAACTAGCGGAAATTCAAAAGAGACCCAGTACTTC. Translated: CASSPTSGNSKETQYF.

The genes are TRBV4-1 and TRBJ2-1; D tentatively fits TRBD1 or TRBD2 (5 bases each). Between the trimmed V and J ends, which lost 3 bases and 1 base, there was a span of 22 bases. The CDR3 totals 19 residues. Germline loops: CDR1 MGHRA, CDR2 YSYEKL. The CDR3 loop is CASSHSELGRPNSYNEQFF. The CDR3 DNA follows: TGCGCCAGCAGCCACAGCGAGTTGGGACGGCCGAATTCCTACAATGAGCAGTTCTTC.

This clonotype was detected only a few times. The gene calls are TRBV3-1 and TRBJ1-5; no clear D gene. Looked up from germline, CDR1 is LGHDT and CDR2 is YNNKEL (reference sequence). The CDR3 is 15 amino acids. Trimming pared 1 base from V and 2 bases from J, leaving 9 bases between. In DNA form, the CDR3 reads TGTGCCAGCAGCCAAGCACCAAGTCGCAATCAGCCCCAGCATTTT. It is translated as CASSQAPSRNQPQHF.

The V call is TRBV4-2, the J call TRBJ1-6; D gene ambiguous. The CDR3 consists of 14 residues. The germline gives CDR1 LGHNA, CDR2 YNFKEQ. V was clipped by 1 base and J by 2 bases, with 3 bases between them. In DNA form, the CDR3 reads TGTGCCAGCAGCCAAGGGGCCTATAATTCACCCCTCCACTTT. It codes for CASSQGAYNSPLHF.

This clonotype was counted a few times. V usage is TRBV6-2 or TRBV6-3 and J usage is TRBJ2-7; no reliable D call. The CDR3 runs to 11 residues. Trimming left V 5 bases short and J 3 bases short, with 5 bases between. In germline, CDR1 is MNHEY, CDR2 SVGEGT. DNA for the CDR3: TGTGCCAGCAGTCAATACTACGAGCAGTACTTC. It encodes CASSQYYEQYF.

The chain recombines TRBV9 with TRBJ2-1; D remains unclear. V lost 4 bases, J lost 6 bases, and 17 bases lay in between. From germline, CDR1 is SGDLS and CDR2 YYNGEE. The CDR3 spans 15 residues. This chain's CDR3 is CASSPNAVWGNEQFF. In nucleotides, the CDR3 is TGTGCCAGCAGCCCAAACGCTGTTTGGGGCAATGAGCAGTTCTTC.

V gene TRBV6-5 combines with J gene TRBJ2-3; D is uncertain. Trimming removed 0 bases at V and 0 bases at J, with 10 bases between. Looked up from germline, CDR1 is MNHEY and CDR2 is SVGAGI. The CDR3 is 16 amino acids. This CDR3 reads CASSYSGPTSTDTQYF. The CDR3 DNA sequence: TGTGCCAGCAGTTACTCGGGTCCTACTAGCACAGATACGCAGTATTTT.

This chain connects TRBV2 to TRBJ1-5; tentative D call: TRBD1 (5 bases). V gave up 6 bases and J gave up 5 bases, with 14 bases separating them. The CDR3 contains 14 residues. The germline V gene has CDR1 SNHLY and CDR2 FYNNEI. CDR3 bases: TGTGCCAGCAGGGACCCCGACAGTGATCAGCCCCAGCATTTT. Encoded protein: CASRDPDSDQPQHF.

This clonotype occurred a few times. The chain joins TRBV7-9 to TRBJ2-5; TRBD2 is a possible D gene (5 bases). Germline V gene data show CDR1 as SEHNR and CDR2 as FQNEAQ (reference sequence). This CDR3 region has 14 residues. V was trimmed by 6 bases and J by 2 bases, leaving 13 bases between them. The chain's CDR3 is CASSLSSRQETQYF. In DNA, the CDR3 is TGTGCCAGCAGTTTGTCTAGCCGTCAAGAGACCCAGTACTTC.

Remarks on this clonotype: A read error may be the cause here, since a much bigger clone is one base away. The V gene is TRBV5-1, the J gene TRBJ2-3, with D possibly TRBD2 on 6 matching bases. This CDR3 is built from 16 residues. In germline, CDR1 is SGHRS, CDR2 YFSETQ. V was shortened by 6 bases and J by 2 bases, with 19 bases between the two germline ends. The CDR3 DNA reads as TGCGCCAGCATCCCTTCGGAGGGGCCACACACAGATACGCAGTATTTT. It specifies CASIPSEGPHTDTQYF. Full variable domain (missing parts from reference TRBV5-1 and TRBJ2-3): KAGVTQTPRYLIKTRGQQVTLSCSPISGHRSVSWYQQTPGQGLQFLFEYFSETQRNKGNFPGRFSGRQFSNSRSEMNVSTLELGDSALYLCASIPSEGPHTDTQYFGPGTRLTVL.

This sequence joins TRBV25-1 and TRBJ1-2; perhaps TRBD1 as D (5 bases). Trimming removed 7 bases at V and 5 bases at J, with 29 bases between. Germline CDR1 and CDR2: MGHDK and SYGVNS. The CDR3 is 18 residues long. CDR3 residues: CASTPSRMGGPAVYGYTF. CDR3 nucleotide sequence: TGTGCCAGCACCCCTTCGCGAATGGGGGGACCCGCTGTTTATGGCTACACCTTC.

The CDR3 spells CAISESQGGSQYF. For the CDR3, the DNA is TGTGCCATCAGTGAGTCCCAAGGTGGATCTCAGTATTTT. The rearrangement uses TRBV10-3 and TRBJ2-3; D not certain. V was cut by 0 bases and J by 12 bases, with 13 bases left in between. This CDR3 has 13 amino acids. Germline loops: CDR1 ENHRY, CDR2 SYGVKD.